This record looks at one T cell receptor (beta chain) sequence and its context. Its target is unknown. CDR3 length: 14 amino acids. V lost 10 bases and J lost 4; bases outside the gene matches: 9. The V gene's germline CDR1 is ENHRY and CDR2 SYGVKD. The assay was immunoSEQ multiplex PCR, and TCRdb's table has in-frame clones only and misses some. The data hold 150,000 to 200,000 clones, with around nine tenths observed a single time. This sample was included in a study of T cell responses to AZD1222 COVID-19 vaccine. Findings and limits, study-wide: Sampling captured repertoires only after the peak T cell response.

The sequence derives from an adult who received the MenACWY meningococcal vaccine as a control. The chain employs TRBV10-3 and TRBJ2-3; 9 bases match TRBD2. The specimen comprised peripheral blood, sampled 28 days after the second dose of the MenACWY control vaccine. The CDR3 loop reads CATISGRSPDTQYF. DNA for the CDR3: TGTGCCACCATTAGCGGGAGAAGCCCAGATACGCAGTATTTT.